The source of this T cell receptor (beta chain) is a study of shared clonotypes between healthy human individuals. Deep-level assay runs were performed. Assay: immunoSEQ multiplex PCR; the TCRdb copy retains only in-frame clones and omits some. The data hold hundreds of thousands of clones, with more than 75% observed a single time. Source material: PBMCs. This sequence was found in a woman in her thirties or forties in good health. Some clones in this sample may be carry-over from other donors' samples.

The CDR3 is CASSPTGSYNEQFF. In DNA form, the CDR3 reads TGTGCCAGCAGCCCGACAGGGTCCTACAATGAGCAGTTCTTC. The chain links TRBV7-3 to TRBJ2-1; 7 bases map to TRBD1. Looked up from germline, CDR1 is SGHTA and CDR2 is FQGTGA. The CDR3 contains 14 residues. Germline trimming cut 5 bases from V and 1 base from J; bases unmatched to any gene: 2. Full variable domain (remainder filled in from reference TRBV7-3 and TRBJ2-1): GAGVSQTPSNKVTEKGKYVELRCDPISGHTALYWYRQSLGQGPEFLIYFQGTGAADDSGLPNDRFFAVRPEGSVSTLKIQRTERGDSAVYLCASSPTGSYNEQFFGPGTRLTVL.